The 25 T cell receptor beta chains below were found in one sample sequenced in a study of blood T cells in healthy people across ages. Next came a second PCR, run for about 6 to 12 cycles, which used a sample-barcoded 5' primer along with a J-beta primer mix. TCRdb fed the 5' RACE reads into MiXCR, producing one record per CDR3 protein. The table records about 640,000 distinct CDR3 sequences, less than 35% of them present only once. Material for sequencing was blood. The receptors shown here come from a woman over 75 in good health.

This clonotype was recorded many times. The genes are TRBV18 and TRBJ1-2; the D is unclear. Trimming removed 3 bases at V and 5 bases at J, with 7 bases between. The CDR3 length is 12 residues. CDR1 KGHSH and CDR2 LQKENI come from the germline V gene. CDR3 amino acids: CASSPTDYGYTF. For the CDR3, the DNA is TGTGCCAGCTCACCCACGGATTATGGCTACACCTTC.

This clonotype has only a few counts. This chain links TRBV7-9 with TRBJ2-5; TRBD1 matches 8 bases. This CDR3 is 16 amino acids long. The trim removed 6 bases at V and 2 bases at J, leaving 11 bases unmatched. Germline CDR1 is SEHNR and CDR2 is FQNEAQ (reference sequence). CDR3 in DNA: TGTGCCAGCAGTTCCTCCGGGACAGGATTTCAAGAGACCCAGTACTTC. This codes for CASSSSGTGFQETQYF.

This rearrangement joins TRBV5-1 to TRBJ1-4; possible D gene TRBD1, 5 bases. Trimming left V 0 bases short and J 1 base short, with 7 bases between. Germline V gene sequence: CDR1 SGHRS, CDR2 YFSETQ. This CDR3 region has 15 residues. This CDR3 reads CASSLVQGTNEKLFF. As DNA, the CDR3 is TGCGCCAGCAGCTTGGTCCAGGGAACTAATGAAAAACTGTTTTTT.

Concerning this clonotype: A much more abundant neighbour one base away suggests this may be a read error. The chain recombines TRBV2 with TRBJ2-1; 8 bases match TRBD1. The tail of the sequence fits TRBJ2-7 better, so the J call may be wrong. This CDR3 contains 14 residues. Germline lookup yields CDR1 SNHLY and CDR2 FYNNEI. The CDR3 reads CASQLPGQDNEQYF. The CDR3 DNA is TGTGCCAGCCAACTCCCGGGACAGGACAATGAGCAGTACTTC.

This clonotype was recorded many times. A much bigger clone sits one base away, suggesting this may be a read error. The CDR3 sequence: CATSRTPGQGALSPYNEQYF. CDR3 nucleotide sequence: TGTGCCACCAGCAGAACGCCGGGACAGGGGGCCCTATCGCCCTACAATGAGCAGTACTTC. The gene calls are TRBV15 and TRBJ2-1, with 12 positions matching TRBD1. The DNA end is a closer match to TRBJ2-7, so the J assignment may be wrong. The germline gives CDR1 LNHNV, CDR2 YYDKDF (reference sequence). The CDR3 is 20 amino acids.

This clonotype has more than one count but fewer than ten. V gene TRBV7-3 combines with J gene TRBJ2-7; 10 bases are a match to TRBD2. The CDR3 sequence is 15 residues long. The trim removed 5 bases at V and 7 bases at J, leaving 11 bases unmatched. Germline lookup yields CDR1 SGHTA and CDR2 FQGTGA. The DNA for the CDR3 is TGTGCCAGCAGCCTTGGACTAGCGGCATACAATGAGCAGTACTTC. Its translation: CASSLGLAAYNEQYF.

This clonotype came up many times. The CDR3 reads CASSFGSRGGNEQFF. CDR3 DNA sequence: TGTGCCAGCAGTTTTGGTAGTAGAGGAGGCAATGAGCAGTTCTTC. The rearrangement uses TRBV27 and TRBJ2-1; TRBD2 might be the D (5 bases). This CDR3 has 15 residues. Germline values: CDR1 MNHEY, CDR2 SMNVEV (reference sequence). V lost 3 bases and J lost 6, with 15 bases in between.

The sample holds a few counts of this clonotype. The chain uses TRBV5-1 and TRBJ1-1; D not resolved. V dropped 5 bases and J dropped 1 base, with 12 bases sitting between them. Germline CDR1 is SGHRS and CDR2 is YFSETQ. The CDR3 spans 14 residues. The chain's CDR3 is CASREGGWNTEAFF. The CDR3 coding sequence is TGCGCCAGCAGGGAAGGCGGGTGGAACACTGAAGCTTTCTTT.

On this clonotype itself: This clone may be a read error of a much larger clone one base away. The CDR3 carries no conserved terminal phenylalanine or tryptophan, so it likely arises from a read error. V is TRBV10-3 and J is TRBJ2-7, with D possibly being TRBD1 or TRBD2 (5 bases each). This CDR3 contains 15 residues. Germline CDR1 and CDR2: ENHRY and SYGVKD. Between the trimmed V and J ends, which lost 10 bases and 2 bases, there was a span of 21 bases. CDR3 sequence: CATNAGTSVTYEQYL. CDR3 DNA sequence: TGTGCCACAAATGCCGGGACCTCTGTAACCTACGAGCAGTACTTA.

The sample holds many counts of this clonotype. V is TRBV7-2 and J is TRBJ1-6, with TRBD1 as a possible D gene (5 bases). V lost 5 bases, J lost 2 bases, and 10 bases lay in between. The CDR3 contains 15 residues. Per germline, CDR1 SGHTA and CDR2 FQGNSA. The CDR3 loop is CASSRGGTYNSPLHF. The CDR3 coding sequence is TGTGCCAGCAGCCGGGGGGGGACCTATAATTCACCCCTCCACTTT.

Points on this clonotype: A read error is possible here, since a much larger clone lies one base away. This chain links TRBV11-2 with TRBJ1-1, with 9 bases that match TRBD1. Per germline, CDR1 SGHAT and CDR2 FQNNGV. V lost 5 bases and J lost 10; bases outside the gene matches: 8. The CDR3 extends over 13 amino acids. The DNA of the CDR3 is TGTGCCAGCAGCGTACGCGGGACAGGGAGAGCTTTCTTT. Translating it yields CASSVRGTGRAFF.

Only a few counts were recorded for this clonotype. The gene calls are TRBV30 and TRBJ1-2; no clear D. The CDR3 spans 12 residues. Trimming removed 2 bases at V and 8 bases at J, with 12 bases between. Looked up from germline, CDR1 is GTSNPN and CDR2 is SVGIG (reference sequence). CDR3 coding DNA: TGTGCCTGGAGTTCTGAGAGGGTCGGCTACACCTTC. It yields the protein CAWSSERVGYTF.

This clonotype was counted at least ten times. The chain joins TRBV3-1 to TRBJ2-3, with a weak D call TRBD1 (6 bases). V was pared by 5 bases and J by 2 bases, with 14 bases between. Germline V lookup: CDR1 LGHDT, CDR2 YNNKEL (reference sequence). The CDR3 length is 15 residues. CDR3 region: CASSVLTGPTDTQYF. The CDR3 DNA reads TGTGCCAGCAGCGTACTTACAGGGCCCACAGATACGCAGTATTTT.

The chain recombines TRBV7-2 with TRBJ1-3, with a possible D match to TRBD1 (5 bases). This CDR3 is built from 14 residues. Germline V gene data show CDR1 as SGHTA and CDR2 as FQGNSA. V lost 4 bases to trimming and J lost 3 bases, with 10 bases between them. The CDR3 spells CASSSGTVGNTIYF. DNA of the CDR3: TGTGCCAGCAGCTCGGGGACCGTTGGAAACACCATATATTTT.

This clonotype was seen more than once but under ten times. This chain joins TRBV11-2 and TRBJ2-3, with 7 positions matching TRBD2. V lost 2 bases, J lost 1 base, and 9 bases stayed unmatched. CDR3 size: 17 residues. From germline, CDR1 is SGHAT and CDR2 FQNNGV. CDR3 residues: CASSLLQTSAGTDTQYF. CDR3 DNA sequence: TGTGCCAGCAGCTTACTGCAAACTAGCGCCGGCACAGATACGCAGTATTTT.

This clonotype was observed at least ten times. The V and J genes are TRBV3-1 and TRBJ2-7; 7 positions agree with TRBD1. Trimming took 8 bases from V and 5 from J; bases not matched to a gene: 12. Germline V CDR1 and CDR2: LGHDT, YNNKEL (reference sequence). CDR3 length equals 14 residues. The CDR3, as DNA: TGTGCCAGCGCCTCCGGGACAGCCTTTCACGAGCAGTACTTC. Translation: CASASGTAFHEQYF.

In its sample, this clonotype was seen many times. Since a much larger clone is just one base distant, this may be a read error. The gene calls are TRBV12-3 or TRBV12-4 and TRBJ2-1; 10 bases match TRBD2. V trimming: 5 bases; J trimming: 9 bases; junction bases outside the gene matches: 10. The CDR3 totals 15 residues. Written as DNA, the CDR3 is TGTGCCAGCAGTGCCCAAGCGGGGGGGCGGGGTGAGCAGTTCTTC. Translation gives CASSAQAGGRGEQFF.

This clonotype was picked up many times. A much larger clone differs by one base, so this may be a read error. Here the CDR3 DNA reads TGCGCCAGCAGCCAAGACCAGCGGGGTTACAATGAGCAGTACTTC. This translates into CASSQDQRGYNEQYF. The rearrangement uses TRBV4-1 and TRBJ2-5; 7 bases line up with TRBD2. CDR1 MGHRA and CDR2 YSYEKL come from the germline V gene. This CDR3 region has 15 residues. Trimming took 0 bases from V and 11 from J; bases not matched to a gene: 12.

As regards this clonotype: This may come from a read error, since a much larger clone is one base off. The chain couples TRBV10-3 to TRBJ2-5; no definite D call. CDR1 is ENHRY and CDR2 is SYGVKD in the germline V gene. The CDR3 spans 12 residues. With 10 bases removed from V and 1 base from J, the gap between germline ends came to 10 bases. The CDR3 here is CASAHIQETQYF. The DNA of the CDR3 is TGTGCCAGCGCACATATCCAAGAGACCCAGTACTTC.

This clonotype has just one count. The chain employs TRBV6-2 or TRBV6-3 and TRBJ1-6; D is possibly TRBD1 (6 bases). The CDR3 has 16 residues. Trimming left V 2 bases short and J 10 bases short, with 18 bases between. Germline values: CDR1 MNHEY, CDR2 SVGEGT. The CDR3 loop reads CASSYPDRGLESPLHF. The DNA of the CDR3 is TGTGCCAGCAGTTACCCGGACAGAGGGCTGGAGTCACCCCTCCACTTT.

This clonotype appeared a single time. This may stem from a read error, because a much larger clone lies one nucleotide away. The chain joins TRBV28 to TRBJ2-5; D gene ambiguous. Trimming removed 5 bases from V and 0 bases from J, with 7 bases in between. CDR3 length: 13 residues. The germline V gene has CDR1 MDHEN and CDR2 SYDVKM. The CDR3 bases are TGTGCCAGCAGTGACGGGTACCAAGAGACCCAGTACTTC. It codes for CASSDGYQETQYF. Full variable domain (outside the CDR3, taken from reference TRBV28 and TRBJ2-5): DVKVTQSSRYLVKRTGEKVFLECVQDMDHENMFWYRQDPGLGLRLIYFSYDVKMKEKGDIPEGYSVSREKKERFSLILESASTNQTSMYLCASSDGYQETQYFGPGTRLLVL.

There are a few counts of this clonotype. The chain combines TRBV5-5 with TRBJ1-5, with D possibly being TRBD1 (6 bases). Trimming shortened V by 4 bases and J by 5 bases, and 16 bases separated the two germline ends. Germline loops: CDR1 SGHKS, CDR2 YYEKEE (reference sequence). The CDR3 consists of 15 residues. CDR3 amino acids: CASSQITGSDQPQHF. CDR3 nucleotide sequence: TGTGCCAGCAGCCAAATTACAGGGTCGGATCAGCCCCAGCATTTT.

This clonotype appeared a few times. CDR3 residues: CASRRGQGSYGYTF. Written as DNA, the CDR3 is TGTGCCAGCAGACGGGGACAGGGATCCTATGGCTACACCTTC. The rearrangement links TRBV6-5 to TRBJ1-2; TRBD1 aligns across 9 bases. Trimming took 6 bases from V and 4 from J; bases not matched to a gene: 6. CDR1 and CDR2 from the germline V gene are MNHEY and SVGAGI. This CDR3 has 14 residues.

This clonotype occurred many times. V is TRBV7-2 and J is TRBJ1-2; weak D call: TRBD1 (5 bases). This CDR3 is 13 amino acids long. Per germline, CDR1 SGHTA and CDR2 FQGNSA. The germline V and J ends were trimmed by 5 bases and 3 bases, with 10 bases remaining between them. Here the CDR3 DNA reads TGTGCCAGCAGCGGAGGGGTCTACTATGGCTACACCTTC. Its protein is CASSGGVYYGYTF.

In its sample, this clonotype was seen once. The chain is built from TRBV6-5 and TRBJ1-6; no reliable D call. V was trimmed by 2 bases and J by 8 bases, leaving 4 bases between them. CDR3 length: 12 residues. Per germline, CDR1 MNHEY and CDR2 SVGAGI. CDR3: CASSYGDSPLHF. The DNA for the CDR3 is TGTGCCAGCAGTTACGGAGATTCACCCCTCCACTTT.